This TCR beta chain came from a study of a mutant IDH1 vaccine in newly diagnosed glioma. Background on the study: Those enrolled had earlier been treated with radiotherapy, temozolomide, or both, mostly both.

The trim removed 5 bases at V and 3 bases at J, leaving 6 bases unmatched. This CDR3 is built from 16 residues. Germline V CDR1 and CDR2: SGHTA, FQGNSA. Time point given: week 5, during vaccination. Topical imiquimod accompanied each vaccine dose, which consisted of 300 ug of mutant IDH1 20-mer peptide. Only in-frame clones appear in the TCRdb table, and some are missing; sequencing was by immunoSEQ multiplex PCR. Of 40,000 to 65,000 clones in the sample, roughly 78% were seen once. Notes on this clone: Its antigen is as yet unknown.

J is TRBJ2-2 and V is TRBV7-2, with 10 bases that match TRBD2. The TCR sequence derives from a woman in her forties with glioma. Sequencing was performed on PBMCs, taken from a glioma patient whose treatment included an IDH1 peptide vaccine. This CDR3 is CASSPLAGGYTGELFF. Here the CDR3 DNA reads TGTGCCAGCAGCCCATTAGCGGGGGGTTACACCGGGGAGCTGTTTTTT.